One T cell receptor (beta chain) is described in this entry. This sample is part of a study of blood T cell repertoires in COVID-19. Across the whole study: Sources were T cells, B-cell-depleted T cells, or PBMCs; the material itself was cDNA or gDNA.

Trimming cost V 4 bases and J 3 bases; bases outside gene matches: 11. This CDR3 comprises 16 residues. Germline CDR1 SGHTA, CDR2 FQGNSA. Only in-frame clones appear in the TCRdb table, and some are missing; sequencing was by immunoSEQ multiplex PCR. This sample has about 240,000 clones; approximately 80% occur once, and the top ten carry 3% to 4%. This receptor was identified in a woman between 18 and 29 years old with acute or convalescent COVID-19. The sample comprised peripheral blood. The genes are TRBV7-2 and TRBJ2-7, with 8 bases identical to TRBD2. CDR3 sequence (DNA): TGTGCCAGCAGCTGGGGGCTTGCGGGAGGTCTCTACGAGCAGTACTTC. Protein: CASSWGLAGGLYEQYF.